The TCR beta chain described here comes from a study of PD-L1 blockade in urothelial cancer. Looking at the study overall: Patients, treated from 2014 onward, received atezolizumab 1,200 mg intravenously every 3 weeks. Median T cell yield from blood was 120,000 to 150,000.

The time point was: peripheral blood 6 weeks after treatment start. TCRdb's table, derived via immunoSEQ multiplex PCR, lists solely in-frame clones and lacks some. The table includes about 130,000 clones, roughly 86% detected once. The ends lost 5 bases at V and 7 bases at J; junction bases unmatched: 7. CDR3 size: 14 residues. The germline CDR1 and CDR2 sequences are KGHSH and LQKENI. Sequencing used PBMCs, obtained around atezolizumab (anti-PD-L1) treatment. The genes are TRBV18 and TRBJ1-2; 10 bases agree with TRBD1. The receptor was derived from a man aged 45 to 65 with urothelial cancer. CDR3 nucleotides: TGTGCCAGCTCAAAGGGACAGGGGCAAGGTGGCTACACCTTC. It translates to CASSKGQGQGGYTF.